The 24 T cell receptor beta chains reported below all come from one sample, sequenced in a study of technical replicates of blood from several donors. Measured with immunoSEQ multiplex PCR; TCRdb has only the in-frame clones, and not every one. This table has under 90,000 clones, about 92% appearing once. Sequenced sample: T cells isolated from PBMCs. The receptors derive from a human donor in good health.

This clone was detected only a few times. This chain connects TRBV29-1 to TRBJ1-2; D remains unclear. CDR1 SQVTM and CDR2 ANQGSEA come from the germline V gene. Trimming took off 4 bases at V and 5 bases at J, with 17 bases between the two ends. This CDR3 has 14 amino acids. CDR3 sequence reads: CSVVVSGEGYGYTF. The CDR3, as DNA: TGCAGCGTTGTCGTATCCGGGGAGGGATATGGCTACACCTTC.

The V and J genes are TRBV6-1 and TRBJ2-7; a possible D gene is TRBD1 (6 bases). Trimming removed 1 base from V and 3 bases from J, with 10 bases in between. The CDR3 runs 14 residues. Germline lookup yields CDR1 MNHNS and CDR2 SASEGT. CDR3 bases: TGTGCCAGCAGTGAAGGTTGGGGGCGCTACGAGCAGTACTTC. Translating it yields CASSEGWGRYEQYF.

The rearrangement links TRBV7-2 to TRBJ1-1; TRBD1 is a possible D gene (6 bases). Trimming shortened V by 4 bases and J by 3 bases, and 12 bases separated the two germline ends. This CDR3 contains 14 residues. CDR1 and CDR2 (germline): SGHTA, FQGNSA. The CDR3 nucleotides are TGTGCCAGCAGCTCTAGACAGGCGGACACTGAAGCTTTCTTT. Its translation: CASSSRQADTEAFF.

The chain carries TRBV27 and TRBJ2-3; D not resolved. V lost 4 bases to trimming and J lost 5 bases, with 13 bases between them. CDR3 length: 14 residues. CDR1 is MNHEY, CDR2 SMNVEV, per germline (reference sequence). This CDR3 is CASSSPRLGDTQYF. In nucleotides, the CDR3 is TGTGCCAGCAGTTCCCCTCGACTGGGAGATACGCAGTATTTT.

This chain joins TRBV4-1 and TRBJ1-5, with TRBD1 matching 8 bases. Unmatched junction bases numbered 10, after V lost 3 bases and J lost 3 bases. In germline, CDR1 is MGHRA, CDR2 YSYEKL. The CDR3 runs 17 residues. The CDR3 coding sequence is TGCGCCAGCAGCCATTTACCGGGACAGGCACACAATCAGCCCCAGCATTTT. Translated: CASSHLPGQAHNQPQHF.

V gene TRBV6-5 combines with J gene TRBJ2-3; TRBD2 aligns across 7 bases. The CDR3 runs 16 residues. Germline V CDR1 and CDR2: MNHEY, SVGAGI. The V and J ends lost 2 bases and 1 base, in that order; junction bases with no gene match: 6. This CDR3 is CASSYRRLAGTDTQYF. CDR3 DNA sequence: TGTGCCAGCAGTTACCGGCGTCTAGCGGGCACAGATACGCAGTATTTT.

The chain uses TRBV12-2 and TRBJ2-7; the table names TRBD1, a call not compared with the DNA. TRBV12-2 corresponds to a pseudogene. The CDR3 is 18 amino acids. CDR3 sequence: CASRPSTADRFFSYEQYF. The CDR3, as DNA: TGTGCAAGTCGCCCTAGTACAGCGGACAGGTTTTTCTCCTACGAGCAGTACTTC.

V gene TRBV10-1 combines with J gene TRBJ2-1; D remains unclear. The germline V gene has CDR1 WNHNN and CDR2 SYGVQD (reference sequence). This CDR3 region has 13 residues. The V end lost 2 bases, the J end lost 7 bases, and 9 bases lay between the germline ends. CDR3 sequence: CASSEGLTNEQFF. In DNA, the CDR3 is TGCGCCAGCAGTGAGGGTCTCACAAATGAGCAGTTCTTC.

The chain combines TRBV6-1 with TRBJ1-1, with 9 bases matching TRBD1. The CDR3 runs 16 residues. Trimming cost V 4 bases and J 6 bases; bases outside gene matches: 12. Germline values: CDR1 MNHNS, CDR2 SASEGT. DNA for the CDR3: TGTGCCAGCAGTGCCCGGGACAGGGCTCGCTCCCCTGAAGCTTTCTTT. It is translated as CASSARDRARSPEAFF.

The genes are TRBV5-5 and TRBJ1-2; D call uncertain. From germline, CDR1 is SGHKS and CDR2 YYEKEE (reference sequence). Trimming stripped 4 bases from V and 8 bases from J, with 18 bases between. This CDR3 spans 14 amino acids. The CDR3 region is CASSRNTVAMGYTF. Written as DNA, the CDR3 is TGTGCCAGCAGCCGCAACACAGTGGCAATGGGCTACACCTTC.

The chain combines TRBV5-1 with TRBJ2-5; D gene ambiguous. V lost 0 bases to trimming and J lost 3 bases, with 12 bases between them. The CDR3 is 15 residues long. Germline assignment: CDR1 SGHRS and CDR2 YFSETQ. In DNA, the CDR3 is TGCGCCAGCAGCTTGGTGCCGACTCGAGAAGAGACCCAGTACTTC. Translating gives CASSLVPTREETQYF.

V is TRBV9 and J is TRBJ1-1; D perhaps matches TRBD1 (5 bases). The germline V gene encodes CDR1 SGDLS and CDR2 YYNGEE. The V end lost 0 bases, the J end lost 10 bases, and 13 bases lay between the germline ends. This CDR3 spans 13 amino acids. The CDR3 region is CASSVGDLPPAFF. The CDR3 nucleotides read TGTGCCAGCAGCGTAGGGGACTTGCCCCCAGCTTTCTTT.

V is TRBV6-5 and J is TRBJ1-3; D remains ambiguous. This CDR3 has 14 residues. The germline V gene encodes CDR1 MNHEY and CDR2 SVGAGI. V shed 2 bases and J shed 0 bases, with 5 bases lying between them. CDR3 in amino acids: CASSYGRSGNTIYF. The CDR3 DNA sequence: TGTGCCAGCAGTTACGGGCGCTCTGGAAACACCATATATTTT.

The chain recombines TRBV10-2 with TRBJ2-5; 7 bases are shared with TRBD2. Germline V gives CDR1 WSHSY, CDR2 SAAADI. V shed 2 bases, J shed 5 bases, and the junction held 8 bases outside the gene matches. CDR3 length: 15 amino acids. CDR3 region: CASSEPSGGGETQYF. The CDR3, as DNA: TGCGCCAGCAGTGAGCCTAGCGGAGGTGGGGAGACCCAGTACTTC.

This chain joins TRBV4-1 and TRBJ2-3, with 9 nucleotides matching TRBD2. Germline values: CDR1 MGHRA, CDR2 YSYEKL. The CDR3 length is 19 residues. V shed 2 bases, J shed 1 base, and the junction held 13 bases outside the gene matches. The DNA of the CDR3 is TGCGCCAGCAGCCAATTGGCGGGGGGGGCAGTCCAACGCACAGATACGCAGTATTTT. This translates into CASSQLAGGAVQRTDTQYF.

The CDR3 nucleotides read TGTGCCAGCAGGACCGGGACAGGGGATCAGCCCCAGCATTTT. It specifies CASRTGTGDQPQHF. The rearrangement links TRBV28 to TRBJ1-5; 10 bases are shared with TRBD1. Germline CDR1 and CDR2: MDHEN and SYDVKM. V shed 6 bases and J 5 bases; nucleotides not matched to a gene: 4. This CDR3 has 14 residues.

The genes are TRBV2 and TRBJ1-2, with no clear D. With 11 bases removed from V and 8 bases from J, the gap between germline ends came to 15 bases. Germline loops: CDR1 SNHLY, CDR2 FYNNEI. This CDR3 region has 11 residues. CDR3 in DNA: TGTGCCCCCTTGGAGGGAGACGGCTACACCTTC. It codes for CAPLEGDGYTF.

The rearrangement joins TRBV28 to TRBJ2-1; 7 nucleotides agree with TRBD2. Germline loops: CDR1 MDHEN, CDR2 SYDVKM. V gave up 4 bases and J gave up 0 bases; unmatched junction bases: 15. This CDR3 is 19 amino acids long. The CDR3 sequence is CASSWKIAGADGSYNEQFF. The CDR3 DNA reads TGTGCCAGCAGTTGGAAAATCGCGGGAGCCGACGGCTCCTACAATGAGCAGTTCTTC. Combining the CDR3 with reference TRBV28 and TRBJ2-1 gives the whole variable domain DVKVTQSSRYLVKRTGEKVFLECVQDMDHENMFWYRQDPGLGLRLIYFSYDVKMKEKGDIPEGYSVSREKKERFSLILESASTNQTSMYLCASSWKIAGADGSYNEQFFGPGTRLTVL.

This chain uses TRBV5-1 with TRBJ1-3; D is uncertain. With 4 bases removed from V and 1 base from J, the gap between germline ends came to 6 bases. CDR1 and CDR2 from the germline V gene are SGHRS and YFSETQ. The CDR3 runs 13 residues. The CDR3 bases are TGCGCCAGCAGCGAGGGTTCTGGAAACACCATATATTTT. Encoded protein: CASSEGSGNTIYF.

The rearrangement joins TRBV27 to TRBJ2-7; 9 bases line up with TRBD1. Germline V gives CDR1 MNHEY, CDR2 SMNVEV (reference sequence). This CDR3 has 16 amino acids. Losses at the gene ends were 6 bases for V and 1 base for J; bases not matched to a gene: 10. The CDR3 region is CASRSSGQGLSYEQYF. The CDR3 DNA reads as TGTGCCAGCAGGTCTTCGGGACAGGGCCTATCCTACGAGCAGTACTTC.

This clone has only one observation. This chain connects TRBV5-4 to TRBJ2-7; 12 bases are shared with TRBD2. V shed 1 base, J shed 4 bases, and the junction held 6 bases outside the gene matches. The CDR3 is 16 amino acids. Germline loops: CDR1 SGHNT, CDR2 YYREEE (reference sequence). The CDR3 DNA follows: TGTGCCAGCAGCTTGCGGCTAGCGGGAGGGAAGTACGAGCAGTACTTC. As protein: CASSLRLAGGKYEQYF.

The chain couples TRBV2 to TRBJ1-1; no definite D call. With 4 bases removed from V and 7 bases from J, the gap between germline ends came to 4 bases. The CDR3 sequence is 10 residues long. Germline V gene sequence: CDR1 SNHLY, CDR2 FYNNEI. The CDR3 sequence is CASSVGEAFF. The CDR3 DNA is TGTGCCAGCAGTGTCGGTGAAGCTTTCTTT.

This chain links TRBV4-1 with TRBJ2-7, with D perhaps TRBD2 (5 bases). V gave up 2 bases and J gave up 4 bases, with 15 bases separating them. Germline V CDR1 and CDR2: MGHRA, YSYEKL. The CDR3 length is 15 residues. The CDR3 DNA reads TGCGCCAGCAGCCAAAACCCTGGGAGCTATTACGAGCAGTACTTC. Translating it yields CASSQNPGSYYEQYF.

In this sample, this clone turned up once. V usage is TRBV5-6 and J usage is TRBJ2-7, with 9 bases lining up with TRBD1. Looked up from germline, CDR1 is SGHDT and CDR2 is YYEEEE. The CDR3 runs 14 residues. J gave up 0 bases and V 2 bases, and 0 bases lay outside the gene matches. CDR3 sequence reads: CASSLQGASYEQYF. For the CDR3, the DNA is TGTGCCAGCAGCTTACAGGGGGCCTCCTACGAGCAGTACTTC.